This TCR beta chain derives from a study of T-cell memory formation after mild COVID-19. Per germline, CDR1 LNHNV and CDR2 YYDKDF (reference sequence). This CDR3 comprises 12 residues. Trimming removed 0 bases from V and 7 bases from J, with 6 bases in between. TCRdb reprocessed the 5' RACE reads with MiXCR, giving one entry per CDR3 protein. The table lists fewer than 400,000 distinct CDR3 sequences, 10% to 15% of them singletons. The chain links TRBV15 to TRBJ2-5; D remains ambiguous. The sequence was collected from a man younger than 35 who had mild COVID-19 (a few samples of this study predate the infection). Cell type and time point are not known. The sequencing sample was made of PBMCs or a T cell subset sorted from them (not recorded which). CDR3 in amino acids: CATSRDKVTQYF. In DNA, the CDR3 is TGTGCCACCAGCAGAGACAAAGTGACCCAGTACTTC.